This T cell receptor (beta chain) was retrieved from a study of breast tumors, draining lymph nodes, adjacent tissues. Findings of the study overall: Compared with lymph nodes, tumors were less diverse; compared with nontumor tissue, more. Most tumor T cells seemingly derive from lymph node, then expand in tumor.

TCRdb fed the multiplex PCR reads into MiXCR, producing one record per CDR3 protein. The sample records 20,000 to 25,000 distinct CDR3 sequences, around 50% being singletons. CDR3 length: 15 residues. Germline assignment: CDR1 SGDLS and CDR2 YYNGEE. The J segment lost 3 bases and the V segment lost 4 bases, leaving 5 bases of the junction unmatched. This clonotype is labeled medium-sized. Antigen: not known. The TCR sequence derives from a female donor with breast cancer. Some clones in this sample may be carry-over from other donors' samples. The chain has TRBV9 and TRBJ2-2, with 8 bases identical to TRBD2. Sequenced material: breast tumor tissue. The CDR3 DNA is TGTGCCAGCAGCTTTAGCGGGGCCTACACCGGGGAGCTGTTTTTT. Protein product: CASSFSGAYTGELFF.